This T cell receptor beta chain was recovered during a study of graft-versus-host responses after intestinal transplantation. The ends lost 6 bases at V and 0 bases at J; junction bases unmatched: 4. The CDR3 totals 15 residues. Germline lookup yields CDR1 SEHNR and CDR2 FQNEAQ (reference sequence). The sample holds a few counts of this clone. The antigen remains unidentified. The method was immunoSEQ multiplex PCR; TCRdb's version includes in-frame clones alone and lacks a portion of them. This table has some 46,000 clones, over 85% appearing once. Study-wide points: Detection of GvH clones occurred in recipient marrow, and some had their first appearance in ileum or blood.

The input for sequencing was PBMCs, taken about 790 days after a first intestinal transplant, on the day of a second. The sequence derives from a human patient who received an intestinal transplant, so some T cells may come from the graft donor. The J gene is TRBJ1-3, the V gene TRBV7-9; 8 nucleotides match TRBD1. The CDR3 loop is CASSPDRGSGNTIYF. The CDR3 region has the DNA TGTGCCAGCAGTCCAGACAGGGGCTCTGGAAACACCATATATTTT.